Included here is one T cell receptor (beta chain) sequence, with context. The data were taken from a study of technical replicates of blood from several donors. The protocol was immunoSEQ multiplex PCR, while the TCRdb copy is restricted to in-frame clones and leaves out a portion. The sample has about 90,000 clones, 85% to 95% seen once. Germline lookup yields CDR1 SGHRS and CDR2 YFSETQ. The CDR3 has 23 amino acids. J gave up 6 bases and V 4 bases, and 32 bases lay outside the gene matches. This clonotype was sampled from a human donor in good health. The material sequenced was T cells isolated from PBMCs. The J gene is TRBJ2-7, the V gene TRBV5-1; 12 positions agree with TRBD1. CDR3 region: CASSPYPGQGAVRVEREVIEQYF. The CDR3 coding sequence is TGCGCCAGCAGCCCCTATCCGGGACAGGGGGCGGTAAGGGTGGAACGGGAGGTCATCGAGCAGTACTTC.